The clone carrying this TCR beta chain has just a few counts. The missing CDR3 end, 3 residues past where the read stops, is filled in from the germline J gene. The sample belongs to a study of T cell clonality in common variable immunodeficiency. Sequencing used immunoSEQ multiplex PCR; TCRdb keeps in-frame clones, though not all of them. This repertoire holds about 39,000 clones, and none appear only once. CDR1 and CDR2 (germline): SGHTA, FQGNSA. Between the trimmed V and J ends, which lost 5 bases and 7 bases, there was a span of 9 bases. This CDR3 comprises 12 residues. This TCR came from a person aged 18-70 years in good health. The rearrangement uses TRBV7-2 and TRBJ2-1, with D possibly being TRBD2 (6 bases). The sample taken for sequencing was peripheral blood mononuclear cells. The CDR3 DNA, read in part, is TGTGCCAGCAGCCCCAGCGGGAATGAG. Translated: CASSPSGNE. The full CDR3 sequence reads CASSPSGNEQFF.